This T cell receptor beta chain was captured by sequencing in a study of blood T cells in healthy people across ages. The CDR3 spans 15 residues. V gave up 3 bases and J gave up 1 base; unmatched junction bases: 2. CDR1 is DFQATT, CDR2 SNEGSKA, per germline (reference sequence). A second PCR of about 6 to 11 cycles used a sample-barcoded 5' primer and a J-beta primer mix. TCRdb used MiXCR to reprocess the 5' RACE reads, holding one entry per CDR3 protein. The sample has around 800,000 distinct CDR3 sequences, roughly 53% seen once. The chain carries TRBV20-1 and TRBJ2-1, with TRBD2 matching over 11 bases. Sequenced input: blood. The sequence was obtained from an elderly man in good health. The CDR3 sequence: CSASTSGRSYNEQFF. The CDR3 region has the DNA TGCAGTGCTAGCACTAGCGGGAGATCCTACAATGAGCAGTTCTTC.